This passage covers 21 T cell receptor beta chains from one sample sequenced in a study of T cells in localized non-small cell lung cancer. The data were produced by immunoSEQ multiplex PCR, yet TCRdb's version contains in-frame clones alone and is incomplete. Of roughly 18,000 clones listed, roughly four fifths are singletons. The sequenced sample was peripheral blood, obtained before any cancer treatment. The receptor source for this set is a female donor of 60 years or more with stage I lung adenocarcinoma.

The chain joins TRBV5-5 to TRBJ1-2; D perhaps matches TRBD1 (5 bases). This CDR3 is built from 15 residues. From germline, CDR1 is SGHKS and CDR2 YYEKEE (reference sequence). Trimming cost V 2 bases and J 3 bases, with 14 bases left between them. The CDR3 DNA reads as TGTGCCAGCAGCTTCCGGGCAGGGACGGACTATGGCTACACCTTC. Encoded protein: CASSFRAGTDYGYTF.

In its sample, this clone was seen a few times. This rearrangement joins TRBV5-1 to TRBJ1-4; D is unresolved. Looked up from germline, CDR1 is SGHRS and CDR2 is YFSETQ. Trimming took 0 bases from V and 0 from J, leaving 6 bases between them. The CDR3 has 15 residues. In DNA form, the CDR3 reads TGCGCCAGCAGCTTGGGACAAGCAACTAATGAAAAACTGTTTTTT. Residues: CASSLGQATNEKLFF. Complete variable domain (other parts from reference TRBV5-1 and TRBJ1-4): KAGVTQTPRYLIKTRGQQVTLSCSPISGHRSVSWYQQTPGQGLQFLFEYFSETQRNKGNFPGRFSGRQFSNSRSEMNVSTLELGDSALYLCASSLGQATNEKLFFGSGTQLSVL.

The chain uses TRBV27 and TRBJ1-2, with 10 bases fitting TRBD1. This CDR3 is built from 14 residues. Unmatched junction bases numbered 16, after V lost 7 bases and J lost 14 bases. Germline CDR1 MNHEY, CDR2 SMNVEV (reference sequence). CDR3 in amino acids: CASTYIVTGGSLTF. CDR3 DNA: TGTGCCAGCACTTACATAGTGACAGGGGGCTCACTGACCTTC.

The chain employs TRBV6-5 and TRBJ1-1, with D possibly being TRBD1 (5 bases). V gave up 6 bases and J gave up 6 bases, with 14 bases separating them. There are 13 residues in the CDR3. Germline loops: CDR1 MNHEY, CDR2 SVGAGI. The CDR3 loop reads CASRPSGNSEAFF. The CDR3 DNA reads as TGTGCCAGCAGACCTTCAGGGAATTCTGAAGCTTTCTTT.

J is TRBJ1-1 and V is TRBV19; TRBD1 matches 8 bases. Germline CDR1 reads LNHDA; CDR2 reads SQIVND (reference sequence). CDR3 length: 14 amino acids. Unmatched junction bases numbered 12, after V lost 5 bases and J lost 10 bases. The CDR3 sequence is CASSPRTGTFLAFF. The CDR3 nucleotides are TGTGCCAGTAGTCCACGGACAGGGACATTTTTAGCTTTCTTT. The variable domain in full, with the rest retrieved from reference TRBV19 and TRBJ1-1, is DGGITQSPKYLFRKEGQNVTLSCEQNLNHDAMYWYRQDPGQGLRLIYYSQIVNDFQKGDIAEGYSVSREKKESFPLTVTSAQKNPTAFYLCASSPRTGTFLAFFGQGTRLTVV.

Within the sample, this clone is medium-sized. V gene TRBV6-1 combines with J gene TRBJ1-6, with D uncertain. CDR1 MNHNS and CDR2 SASEGT come from the germline V gene. Trimming pared 2 bases from V and 4 bases from J, leaving 18 bases between. The CDR3 sequence is 18 residues long. The CDR3 reads CASSESALQSFYNSPLHF. CDR3 in DNA: TGTGCCAGCAGTGAAAGTGCGTTGCAGTCCTTTTATAATTCACCCCTCCACTTT.

The chain is built from TRBV7-9 and TRBJ2-7; weak D call: TRBD2 (7 bases). The germline V and J ends were trimmed by 1 base and 4 bases, with 14 bases remaining between them. The CDR3 has 15 residues. CDR1 and CDR2 (germline): SEHNR, FQNEAQ (reference sequence). The CDR3 sequence is CASSLEERGGYEQYF. The CDR3 nucleotides read TGTGCCAGCAGCTTAGAAGAGAGGGGGGGTTACGAGCAGTACTTC.

V is TRBV7-2 and J is TRBJ2-3, with D perhaps TRBD2 (5 bases). The germline gives CDR1 SGHTA, CDR2 FQGNSA. This CDR3 spans 15 amino acids. V was trimmed by 0 bases and J by 6 bases, leaving 13 bases between them. This CDR3 is CASSLAIGVPDTQYF. The CDR3 nucleotides read TGTGCCAGCAGCTTAGCGATCGGGGTTCCGGATACGCAGTATTTT. The entire variable domain, with the rest obtained from reference TRBV7-2 and TRBJ2-3, is as follows: GAGVSQSPSNKVTEKGKDVELRCDPISGHTALYWYRQSLGQGLEFLIYFQGNSAPDKSGLPSDRFSAERTGGSVSTLTIQRTQQEDSAVYLCASSLAIGVPDTQYFGPGTRLTVL.

The rearrangement uses TRBV27 and TRBJ2-1; D possibly corresponds to TRBD2 (6 bases). In germline, CDR1 is MNHEY, CDR2 SMNVEV (reference sequence). CDR3 size: 15 residues. Trimming removed 6 bases from V and 0 bases from J, with 12 bases in between. CDR3 in amino acids: CASSRDSSSYNEQFF. The CDR3 DNA is TGTGCCAGCAGCCGGGACTCGAGCTCCTACAATGAGCAGTTCTTC.

V is TRBV27 and J is TRBJ2-7; perhaps TRBD1 as D (8 bases). This CDR3 is 13 amino acids long. With 7 bases removed from V and 2 bases from J, the gap between germline ends came to 12 bases. Germline values: CDR1 MNHEY, CDR2 SMNVEV (reference sequence). DNA of the CDR3: TGTGCCAGCAAACAGGGGGGGGCCTACGAGCAGTACTTC. This translates into CASKQGGAYEQYF.

The chain is built from TRBV5-4 and TRBJ2-5; 8 bases line up with TRBD1. The CDR3 runs to 14 residues. V dropped 4 bases and J dropped 1; count of bases not matched to a gene: 3. CDR1 SGHNT and CDR2 YYREEE come from the germline V gene (reference sequence). The CDR3 DNA reads as TGTGCCAGCAGCGCAGGACAGGGCCAAGAGACCCAGTACTTC. Translating it yields CASSAGQGQETQYF. Combining the CDR3 with reference TRBV5-4 and TRBJ2-5 gives the whole variable domain ETGVTQSPTHLIKTRGQQVTLRCSSQSGHNTVSWYQQALGQGPQFIFQYYREEENGRGNFPPRFSGLQFPNYSSELNVNALELDDSALYLCASSAGQGQETQYFGPGTRLLVL.

This chain uses TRBV7-2 with TRBJ1-2, with D unclear. Trimming removed 1 base at V and 4 bases at J, with 16 bases between. The CDR3 sequence is 16 residues long. Germline V gene sequence: CDR1 SGHTA, CDR2 FQGNSA. The chain's CDR3 is CASSLGPVDTSYGYTF. As DNA, the CDR3 is TGTGCCAGCAGCTTAGGTCCCGTGGATACGTCCTATGGCTACACCTTC. Supplemented by reference TRBV7-2 and TRBJ1-2, the full variable domain reads GAGVSQSPSNKVTEKGKDVELRCDPISGHTALYWYRQSLGQGLEFLIYFQGNSAPDKSGLPSDRFSAERTGGSVSTLTIQRTQQEDSAVYLCASSLGPVDTSYGYTFGSGTRLTVV.

The V gene is TRBV7-8, the J gene TRBJ1-5; D ambiguous. CDR1 and CDR2 (germline): SGHVS, FQNEAQ. The CDR3 length is 14 residues. V gave up 4 bases and J gave up 4 bases, with 11 bases separating them. CDR3 DNA sequence: TGTGCCAGCAGCTCGCCGTTGGGGAATCAGCCCCAGCATTTT. Encoded protein: CASSSPLGNQPQHF.

This chain uses TRBV19 with TRBJ2-7; D not resolved. CDR3 length: 12 amino acids. Germline assignment: CDR1 LNHDA and CDR2 SQIVND (reference sequence). Trimming removed 4 bases from V and 2 bases from J, with 6 bases in between. In DNA form, the CDR3 reads TGTGCCAGTAGTAGGACCACCTACGAGCAGTACTTC. Its translation: CASSRTTYEQYF.

Only one count was recorded for this clone. The V call is TRBV5-1, the J call TRBJ2-2; no firm D call. The germline CDR1 and CDR2 sequences are SGHRS and YFSETQ. V was shortened by 0 bases and J by 1 base, with 13 bases between the two germline ends. This CDR3 is 17 amino acids long. CDR3 region: CASSLGYYLGNTGELFF. For the CDR3, the DNA is TGCGCCAGCAGCTTGGGGTATTATCTAGGGAACACCGGGGAGCTGTTTTTT.

The table lists this clone with a few counts. The J gene is TRBJ1-2, the V gene TRBV6-5; no reliable D call. This CDR3 spans 15 amino acids. Trimming shortened V by 0 bases and J by 4 bases, and 12 bases separated the two germline ends. Germline loops: CDR1 MNHEY, CDR2 SVGAGI. The CDR3 sequence is CASSYSMTDSYGYTF. For the CDR3, the DNA is TGTGCCAGCAGTTACTCGATGACGGATAGCTATGGCTACACCTTC.

The CDR3 DNA follows: TGTGCCAGTAGGACAGGGATTAGTTACTTTTATGGCTACACCTTC. As protein: CASRTGISYFYGYTF. This chain connects TRBV19 to TRBJ1-2; 7 nucleotides agree with TRBD1. Germline-derived CDR1 and CDR2 are LNHDA and SQIVND (reference sequence). This CDR3 is 15 amino acids long. V lost 6 bases and J lost 5; bases outside the gene matches: 12.

Details on this clone: In the same sample, other DNA sequences code for this CDR3. The DNA of the CDR3 is TGCGCCAGCAGCCCGGACCCCCCTTACGAGCAGTACTTC. Its protein product is CASSPDPPYEQYF. The rearrangement uses TRBV5-1 and TRBJ2-7; D is unresolved. Germline assignment: CDR1 SGHRS and CDR2 YFSETQ. The V and J ends lost 4 bases and 4 bases respectively, with 12 bases between them. The CDR3 sequence is 13 residues long.

The chain combines TRBV5-1 with TRBJ2-3; 9 nucleotides agree with TRBD2. Germline CDR1 is SGHRS and CDR2 is YFSETQ. The CDR3 totals 14 residues. Germline trimming cut 6 bases from V and 5 bases from J; bases unmatched to any gene: 7. The CDR3 loop is CASTNSGGLDTQYF. The CDR3 DNA is TGCGCCAGCACCAACAGCGGGGGGCTAGATACGCAGTATTTT.

The rearrangement joins TRBV30 to TRBJ1-6, with unresolved D. The CDR3 is 9 amino acids. Trimming took 8 bases from V and 8 from J, leaving 4 bases between them. The germline CDR1 and CDR2 sequences are GTSNPN and SVGIG (reference sequence). The CDR3 reads CAGDSPLHF. The CDR3 nucleotides are TGTGCCGGGGATTCACCCCTCCACTTT.

The V and J genes are TRBV2 and TRBJ2-2, with a weak D call TRBD1 (7 bases). The CDR3 sequence is 14 residues long. Germline V CDR1 and CDR2: SNHLY, FYNNEI. V lost 6 bases and J lost 1, with 9 bases in between. The CDR3 nucleotides are TGTGCCAGCAGCCAGGGGGGGAACACCGGGGAGCTGTTTTTT. Translating it yields CASSQGGNTGELFF.